Following are 21 T cell receptor beta chains from one sample sequenced in a study of CD8 T cells in ankylosing spondylitis. TCRdb analysed the 5' RACE reads with MiXCR anew, one entry per CDR3 protein. The data hold roughly 150,000 distinct CDR3 sequences, with 25% to 35% observed a single time. The specimen was synovial fluid, either unsorted or a sorted T cell fraction (not recorded which). The receptor set was obtained from a male donor with ankylosing spondylitis.

This clonotype showed up just once. The V gene is TRBV20-1, the J gene TRBJ1-1; possible D gene TRBD1, 5 bases. Trimming cost V 7 bases and J 4 bases, with 16 bases left between them. This CDR3 region has 13 residues. Looked up from germline, CDR1 is DFQATT and CDR2 is SNEGSKA (reference sequence). The CDR3 region is CSVSPGRVTEAFF. DNA of the CDR3: TGCAGTGTTAGCCCAGGGAGGGTCACTGAAGCTTTCTTT.

The genes are TRBV27 and TRBJ2-7; no reliable D call. The CDR3 is made up of 13 amino acids. Deletions cut 4 bases from V and 4 bases from J, with 11 bases between. CDR1 is MNHEY, CDR2 SMNVEV, per germline (reference sequence). This CDR3 is CASSSALGYEQYF. The CDR3 bases are TGTGCCAGCAGTTCCGCCCTAGGTTACGAGCAGTACTTC.

This clonotype was counted a few times. The J gene is TRBJ2-7, the V gene TRBV5-1; 9 nucleotides agree with TRBD1. V lost 0 bases, J lost 1 base, and 5 bases stayed unmatched. Germline V gives CDR1 SGHRS, CDR2 YFSETQ. The CDR3 is made up of 16 amino acids. The CDR3 DNA reads as TGCGCCAGCAGCTTGGGTGGGACAGGGAGATCCTACGAGCAGTACTTC. Amino acids: CASSLGGTGRSYEQYF.

The chain carries TRBV23-1 and TRBJ2-7; TRBD2 might be the D (6 bases). TRBV23-1 is an open reading frame whose function is uncertain. Trimming removed 4 bases from V and 3 bases from J, with 19 bases in between. The CDR3 contains 16 residues. The CDR3 sequence: CASSPRYSGKIYEQYF. The DNA for the CDR3 is TGCGCCAGCAGTCCTCGGTATAGCGGAAAGATCTACGAGCAGTACTTC.

The chain has TRBV7-2 and TRBJ2-3; D is perhaps TRBD2 (5 bases). CDR1 and CDR2 (germline): SGHTA, FQGNSA. CDR3 length: 13 amino acids. In DNA, the CDR3 is TGTGCTACGGGCCGGGGATACACAGATACGCAGTATTTT. It is translated as CATGRGYTDTQYF.

This chain links TRBV9 with TRBJ2-1; 7 bases are shared with TRBD1. The trim removed 4 bases at V and 8 bases at J, leaving 15 bases unmatched. The CDR3 runs 16 residues. The germline CDR1 and CDR2 sequences are SGDLS and YYNGEE. CDR3: CASSPIGQARTDEQFF. The DNA for the CDR3 is TGTGCCAGCAGCCCCATAGGACAGGCCCGTACCGATGAGCAGTTCTTC.

This chain connects TRBV6-2 or TRBV6-3 to TRBJ2-7; D is ambiguous. This CDR3 has 12 residues. From germline, CDR1 is MNHEY and CDR2 SVGEGT. Trimming took off 8 bases at V and 4 bases at J, with 12 bases between the two ends. DNA of the CDR3: TGTGCCAGCCTTCCGGGCCGATACGAGCAGTACTTC. It specifies CASLPGRYEQYF.

This clonotype appeared a few times. Germline and junction disagree at one end, which may indicate a read error. The CDR3 coding sequence is TGCAGTGCCGTCAGACAGCCCTTAAACATTGAAGCTTTCTTT. Translated: CSAVRQPLNIEAFF. This chain links TRBV20-1 with TRBJ1-1, with TRBD1 as a possible D gene (5 bases). The CDR3 length is 14 residues. In germline, CDR1 is DFQATT, CDR2 SNEGSKA (reference sequence).

The V gene is TRBV12-3 or TRBV12-4, the J gene TRBJ1-1; perhaps TRBD1 as D (6 bases). V was shortened by 3 bases and J by 1 base, with 15 bases between the two germline ends. The CDR3 is 16 amino acids. The CDR3 DNA is TGTGCCAGCAGTTTTTTCTCCGGGACAAGGAACACTGAAGCTTTCTTT. Translating gives CASSFFSGTRNTEAFF.

In its sample, this clonotype was seen once. This chain links TRBV15 with TRBJ1-6; D unclear. The germline V gene has CDR1 LNHNV and CDR2 YYDKDF (reference sequence). Trimming removed 1 base from V and 0 bases from J, with 10 bases in between. The CDR3 is 17 residues long. CDR3 in amino acids: CATSRVERSSYNSPLHF. In DNA, the CDR3 is TGTGCCACCAGCAGAGTAGAAAGGAGCTCCTATAATTCACCCCTCCACTTT.

This clonotype occurred many times. The chain couples TRBV7-8 to TRBJ1-1; a possible D gene is TRBD1 (5 bases). The CDR3 covers 17 residues. Germline loops: CDR1 SGHVS, CDR2 FQNEAQ. The V end was cut by 1 base, the J end by 3 bases, with 18 bases between. Here the CDR3 DNA reads TGTGCCAGCAGCTTAGATTGGGGGTCAAGGGCGGACACTGAAGCTTTCTTT. Encoded protein: CASSLDWGSRADTEAFF.

This chain joins TRBV28 and TRBJ2-7; the match to TRBD1 covers 8 bases. The CDR3 loop spans 14 amino acids. Germline CDR1 reads MDHEN; CDR2 reads SYDVKM. With 6 bases clipped from V and 4 bases from J, the junction kept 8 bases outside the gene matches. In DNA, the CDR3 is TGTGCCAGCAGGGGGGACAGGTCGTGGTACGAGCAGTACTTC. It encodes CASRGDRSWYEQYF. The variable domain in full, completed from reference TRBV28 and TRBJ2-7, reads DVKVTQSSRYLVKRTGEKVFLECVQDMDHENMFWYRQDPGLGLRLIYFSYDVKMKEKGDIPEGYSVSREKKERFSLILESASTNQTSMYLCASRGDRSWYEQYFGPGTRLTVT.

Written as DNA, the CDR3 is TGTGCCAGCAGCTTAGGTTTGGAAACCGGGGAGCTGTTTTTT. Translated, it gives CASSLGLETGELFF. The genes are TRBV7-9 and TRBJ2-2; D is unclear. Trimming left V 1 base short and J 5 bases short, with 8 bases between. Germline lookup yields CDR1 SEHNR and CDR2 FQNEAQ (reference sequence). This CDR3 has 14 amino acids.

This clonotype was counted only a few times. The rearrangement uses TRBV7-9 and TRBJ1-1, with 8 bases aligning to TRBD1. The CDR3 has 16 amino acids. In germline, CDR1 is SEHNR, CDR2 FQNEAQ (reference sequence). Trimming cost V 5 bases and J 5 bases; bases outside gene matches: 13. CDR3 amino acids: CASSQAQGARGTEAFF. In nucleotides, the CDR3 is TGTGCCAGCAGCCAAGCCCAGGGGGCGCGCGGGACTGAAGCTTTCTTT. The full variable domain, completed using reference TRBV7-9 and TRBJ1-1, is DTGVSQNPRHKITKRGQNVTFRCDPISEHNRLYWYRQTLGQGPEFLTYFQNEAQLEKSRLLSDRFSAERPKGSFSTLEIQRTEQGDSAMYLCASSQAQGARGTEAFFGQGTRLTVV.

This clonotype was found many times. V is TRBV7-2 and J is TRBJ1-4; no clear D. The CDR3 length is 16 residues. Germline loops: CDR1 SGHTA, CDR2 FQGNSA. The V gene lost 6 bases and the J gene lost 2 bases, with 16 bases spanning the gap. In nucleotides, the CDR3 is TGTGCCAGCAGTCGACAAGGCGGCGCGACTAATGAAAAACTGTTTTTT. Translated: CASSRQGGATNEKLFF.

This clonotype occurred a few times. This chain connects TRBV10-3 to TRBJ2-7; D is perhaps TRBD2 (5 bases). The CDR3 extends over 12 amino acids. V lost 2 bases and J lost 7, with 9 bases in between. Germline CDR1 ENHRY, CDR2 SYGVKD. The CDR3 sequence is CAISERGREQYF. Here the CDR3 DNA reads TGTGCCATCAGTGAGCGCGGGCGGGAGCAGTACTTC.

This clonotype was seen a handful of times. The genes are TRBV20-1 and TRBJ1-5, with 9 bases matching TRBD1. Trimming at V came to 6 bases and at J to 1 base, leaving 10 bases not matched to a gene. The CDR3 totals 16 residues. Germline assignment: CDR1 DFQATT and CDR2 SNEGSKA (reference sequence). The CDR3 DNA follows: TGCAGTGCGAGAATAGACAGGGGGACGAGCAATCAGCCCCAGCATTTT. This sequence encodes CSARIDRGTSNQPQHF.

J is TRBJ2-1 and V is TRBV12-3 or TRBV12-4, with D possibly being TRBD1 or TRBD2 (6 bases each). CDR3 length equals 14 residues. The V gene lost 3 bases and the J gene lost 9 bases, with 15 bases spanning the gap. CDR3 in DNA: TGTGCCAGCAGTTTGGGGGGCGCGTCGAGTGAGCAGTTCTTC. It yields the protein CASSLGGASSEQFF.

In its sample, this clonotype was seen a few times. The V gene is TRBV27, the J gene TRBJ2-1, with 12 bases identical to TRBD2. Germline values: CDR1 MNHEY, CDR2 SMNVEV (reference sequence). The CDR3 is 19 amino acids. The trim removed 5 bases at V and 1 base at J, leaving 12 bases unmatched. CDR3 nucleotides: TGTGCCAGCAGTCTTCGCGGGGCTAGCGGGGGGGGGTCCTACAATGAGCAGTTCTTC. Protein product: CASSLRGASGGGSYNEQFF.

The DNA of the CDR3 is TGTGCCAGCAGTCCGGATCGGAGAGTGGCCAGGTCTGAAGCTTTCTTT. Amino acids: CASSPDRRVARSEAFF. This sequence joins TRBV6-1 and TRBJ1-1; the D is unclear. V lost 5 bases and J 6 bases, leaving 22 bases between the germline ends. Looked up from germline, CDR1 is MNHNS and CDR2 is SASEGT. The CDR3 is 16 amino acids.

V usage is TRBV6-5 and J usage is TRBJ2-5; 12 bases align to TRBD2. This CDR3 spans 16 amino acids. Germline lookup yields CDR1 MNHEY and CDR2 SVGAGI. The junction had 0 bases not matched to a gene; V was cut back by 0 bases and J by 1 base. The CDR3 region has the DNA TGTGCCAGCAGTTACTCGACTAGCGGGAGCCAAGAGACCCAGTACTTC. As protein: CASSYSTSGSQETQYF.